These T cell receptor beta chains were read from a single sample in a study of cytomegalovirus exposure and HLA in healthy donors. The method was immunoSEQ multiplex PCR; TCRdb's version includes in-frame clones alone and lacks a portion of them. Of tens of thousands of clones in the sample, 55% to 65% are singletons; the top ten hold roughly 12%. Input material: PBMCs. These TCRs come from a human donor in good health. The CDR3 runs from the conserved cysteine through the conserved F or W. The D gene is left open where the match is weak. Clone size is given for some rows only: seen once, a few or many times, or a class if the clone is expanded.

d_gene: TRBD2; len: 15; v_gene: TRBV5-4; j_gene: TRBJ2-1; abundance: once; CDR3aa: CASSDPSGGRNEQFF; CDR3nt: TGTGCCAGCAGCGATCCTAGCGGGGGACGCAATGAGCAGTTCTTC
d_gene: TRBD1; len: 13; v_gene: TRBV29-1; j_gene: TRBJ2-7; abundance: NA; CDR3aa: CSVGQGVSYEQYF; CDR3nt: TGCAGCGTTGGACAGGGGGTCTCCTACGAGCAGTACTTC
d_gene: NA; len: 13; v_gene: TRBV7-2; j_gene: TRBJ1-5; abundance: NA; CDR3aa: CASSLARSQPQHF; CDR3nt: TGTGCCAGCAGCTTAGCCCGGTCCCAGCCCCAGCATTTT
d_gene: TRBD1; len: 15; v_gene: TRBV5-8; j_gene: TRBJ2-7; abundance: NA; CDR3aa: CASSFQGATAYEQYF; CDR3nt: TGTGCCAGCAGCTTCCAGGGGGCAACAGCCTACGAGCAGTACTTC
d_gene: TRBD2; len: 12; v_gene: TRBV7-3; j_gene: TRBJ2-3; abundance: few; CDR3aa: CASSPTSGSWYF; CDR3nt: TGTGCCAGCAGCCCCACTAGCGGGAGCTGGTATTTT
d_gene: NA; len: 14; v_gene: TRBV4-2; j_gene: TRBJ1-1; abundance: NA; CDR3aa: CASSQVSVQPEAFF; CDR3nt: TGTGCCAGCAGCCAAGTCTCGGTACAGCCTGAAGCTTTCTTT
d_gene: NA; len: 13; v_gene: TRBV7-9; j_gene: TRBJ1-1; abundance: once; CDR3aa: CASSPWTNTEAFF; CDR3nt: TGTGCCAGCAGCCCTTGGACAAACACTGAAGCTTTCTTT
d_gene: NA; len: 15; v_gene: TRBV7-3; j_gene: TRBJ1-2; abundance: medium-sized; CDR3aa: CASSLGSGGLYGYTF; CDR3nt: TGTGCCAGCAGCTTAGGGAGCGGGGGGCTTTATGGCTACACCTTC
d_gene: NA; len: 19; v_gene: TRBV4-3; j_gene: TRBJ2-7; abundance: few; CDR3aa: CASSQEHSSAAALISEQYF; CDR3nt: TGCGCCAGCAGCCAAGAGCACTCTTCTGCCGCAGCGTTGATATCCGAGCAGTACTTC
d_gene: NA; len: 17; v_gene: TRBV6-4; j_gene: TRBJ1-5; abundance: NA; CDR3aa: CASSDPLGQFSNQPQHF; CDR3nt: TGTGCCAGCAGTGACCCCCTAGGACAGTTTAGCAATCAGCCCCAGCATTTT
d_gene: TRBD2; len: 15; v_gene: TRBV2; j_gene: TRBJ2-3; abundance: few; CDR3aa: CASSDVGTSIDTQYF; CDR3nt: TGTGCCAGCAGTGATGTCGGGACTAGCATAGATACGCAGTATTTT
d_gene: TRBD2; len: 14; v_gene: TRBV10-3; j_gene: TRBJ2-7; abundance: NA; CDR3aa: CAISGTSVSYEQYF; CDR3nt: TGTGCCATCAGTGGGACTAGCGTTTCCTACGAGCAGTACTTC
d_gene: NA; len: 13; v_gene: TRBV6-6; j_gene: TRBJ2-7; abundance: NA; CDR3aa: CASRDTSSYEQYF; CDR3nt: TGTGCCAGCAGGGACACGAGCTCCTACGAGCAGTACTTC
d_gene: TRBD1; len: 17; v_gene: TRBV28; j_gene: TRBJ1-6; abundance: few; CDR3aa: CASSLGAGGSYNSPLHF; CDR3nt: TGTGCCAGCAGTTTAGGAGCAGGGGGCTCCTATAATTCACCCCTCCACTTT
d_gene: NA; len: 14; v_gene: TRBV11-2; j_gene: TRBJ1-2; abundance: NA; CDR3aa: CASSLAPWGGGYTF; CDR3nt: TGTGCCAGCAGCTTAGCCCCGTGGGGAGGTGGCTACACCTTC
d_gene: TRBD2; len: 16; v_gene: TRBV7-2; j_gene: TRBJ2-3; abundance: NA; CDR3aa: CASSLLAGGLTDTQYF; CDR3nt: TGTGCCAGCAGCTTATTAGCGGGGGGCCTCACAGATACGCAGTATTTT
d_gene: NA; len: 12; v_gene: TRBV4-1; j_gene: TRBJ1-4; abundance: once; CDR3aa: CASSPGLEKLFF; CDR3nt: TGCGCCAGCAGCCCCGGACTGGAAAAACTGTTTTTT
d_gene: TRBD1; len: 13; v_gene: TRBV15; j_gene: TRBJ1-5; abundance: NA; CDR3aa: CATSRDRDRPQHF; CDR3nt: TGTGCCACCAGCAGAGACAGGGACAGGCCCCAGCATTTT
d_gene: NA; len: 17; v_gene: TRBV27; j_gene: TRBJ2-4; abundance: NA; CDR3aa: CASPKPVVSSAKNIQYF; CDR3nt: TGTGCCAGCCCTAAACCGGTGGTGTCCTCAGCCAAAAACATTCAGTACTTC
d_gene: NA; len: 14; v_gene: TRBV5-6; j_gene: TRBJ2-1; abundance: NA; CDR3aa: CASSLASAYNEQFF; CDR3nt: TGTGCCAGCAGCTTGGCGAGTGCCTACAATGAGCAGTTCTTC
d_gene: NA; len: 14; v_gene: TRBV30; j_gene: TRBJ1-1; abundance: NA; CDR3aa: CACPSRTLNTEAFF; CDR3nt: TGTGCCTGCCCCTCAAGGACATTGAACACTGAAGCTTTCTTT
d_gene: NA; len: 14; v_gene: TRBV6-4; j_gene: TRBJ2-7; abundance: NA; CDR3aa: CASRRTGSAYEQYF; CDR3nt: TGTGCCAGCAGGAGAACGGGTTCTGCCTACGAGCAGTACTTC
d_gene: NA; len: 14; v_gene: TRBV9; j_gene: TRBJ1-6; abundance: NA; CDR3aa: CASSNRVHNSPLHF; CDR3nt: TGTGCCAGCAGCAACCGGGTGCATAATTCACCCCTCCACTTT
d_gene: TRBD1; len: 16; v_gene: TRBV6-5; j_gene: TRBJ2-7; abundance: once; CDR3aa: CASSYSGTALNYEQYF; CDR3nt: TGTGCCAGCAGTTACTCGGGGACAGCTCTTAACTACGAGCAGTACTTC
d_gene: NA; len: 13; v_gene: TRBV7-3; j_gene: TRBJ2-1; abundance: NA; CDR3aa: CASSYDSYNEQFF; CDR3nt: TGTGCCAGCAGCTACGACAGCTACAATGAGCAGTTCTTC
d_gene: NA; len: 13; v_gene: TRBV30; j_gene: TRBJ1-5; abundance: NA; CDR3aa: CAWTEQENQPQHF; CDR3nt: TGTGCCTGGACGGAACAGGAGAATCAGCCCCAGCATTTT
d_gene: NA; len: 16; v_gene: TRBV30; j_gene: TRBJ1-2; abundance: few; CDR3aa: CAWTRGGRTLSAGYTF; CDR3nt: TGTGCCTGGACACGCGGGGGACGGACCCTGAGCGCTGGCTACACCTTC
d_gene: TRBD1; len: 15; v_gene: TRBV7-2; j_gene: TRBJ1-6; abundance: NA; CDR3aa: CASSSRTGNNSPLHF; CDR3nt: TGTGCCAGCAGCTCCCGGACAGGGAATAATTCACCCCTCCACTTT
d_gene: NA; len: 15; v_gene: TRBV5-8; j_gene: TRBJ1-5; abundance: NA; CDR3aa: CASRNRDYSNQPQHF; CDR3nt: TGTGCCAGCAGGAACCGGGACTACAGCAATCAGCCCCAGCATTTT
d_gene: TRBD1; len: 14; v_gene: TRBV11-2; j_gene: TRBJ1-3; abundance: few; CDR3aa: CASTMTGSGNTIYF; CDR3nt: TGTGCCAGCACAATGACAGGGTCTGGAAACACCATATATTTT
d_gene: NA; len: 11; v_gene: TRBV29-1; j_gene: TRBJ1-2; abundance: few; CDR3aa: CSVDRRGGYTF; CDR3nt: TGCAGCGTTGATAGGCGGGGCGGCTACACCTTC
d_gene: TRBD1; len: 13; v_gene: TRBV5-1; j_gene: TRBJ2-7; abundance: NA; CDR3aa: CASTQGASYEQYF; CDR3nt: TGCGCCAGCACACAGGGGGCGTCCTACGAGCAGTACTTC
d_gene: NA; len: 13; v_gene: TRBV5-1; j_gene: TRBJ2-5; abundance: NA; CDR3aa: CASSLFPGETQYF; CDR3nt: TGCGCCAGCAGCTTGTTCCCCGGAGAGACCCAGTACTTC
d_gene: TRBD2; len: 16; v_gene: TRBV15; j_gene: TRBJ2-7; abundance: NA; CDR3aa: CATSRDHAGVGYEQYF; CDR3nt: TGTGCCACCAGCAGAGATCATGCGGGGGTTGGCTACGAGCAGTACTTC
d_gene: NA; len: 12; v_gene: TRBV18; j_gene: TRBJ2-1; abundance: once; CDR3aa: CASSLRGYEQFF; CDR3nt: TGTGCCAGCTCCCTACGAGGCTATGAGCAGTTCTTC
d_gene: NA; len: 16; v_gene: TRBV5-1; j_gene: TRBJ1-2; abundance: NA; CDR3aa: CASSKTDSAPNYGYTF; CDR3nt: TGCGCCAGCAGCAAAACGGACAGTGCCCCTAACTATGGCTACACCTTC
d_gene: NA; len: 15; v_gene: TRBV4-3; j_gene: TRBJ2-2; abundance: NA; CDR3aa: CASSQEGQNTGELFF; CDR3nt: TGCGCCAGCAGCCAAGAGGGGCAGAACACCGGGGAGCTGTTTTTT
d_gene: TRBD2; len: 16; v_gene: TRBV4-3; j_gene: TRBJ2-1; abundance: few; CDR3aa: CASSHLAGSSYNEQFF; CDR3nt: TGCGCCAGCAGCCACTTAGCGGGGAGCTCCTACAATGAGCAGTTCTTC